Reported below is one T cell receptor (beta chain). Its specificity is not known. ViraFEST expansion of antigen-specific CD4+ T cells with viral peptide pools preceded sequencing. Having been cultured for around nine days, the cells underwent CD4+ T cell isolation. People in the vaccine group had not been infected with SARS-CoV-2 before, and their nucleocapsid antibodies were negative. IL-2 at 10 IU/ml and peptides at 9.5 to 10 ug/ml were added to cultured PBMC, roughly 1.8 million per well. In the cultures, half the medium was exchanged for IL-2 medium on days 3 and 7. This sample is drawn from a study of vaccination effects on CD4 cells after COVID-19. The assay was immunoSEQ multiplex PCR, and TCRdb's table has in-frame clones only and misses some. The data contain about 73,000 clones, 60% to 85% of them singletons. The germline V and J ends were trimmed by 6 bases and 0 bases, with 9 bases remaining between them. The V gene's germline CDR1 is GTSNPN and CDR2 SVGIG (reference sequence). The CDR3 covers 13 residues.

Sequenced material: CD4+ T cells from PBMCs cultured with SARS-CoV-2 spike peptides, taken before COVID-19 vaccination. The chain has TRBV30 and TRBJ1-5; D remains unclear. This sequence originates from a human donor who received a COVID-19 vaccine. The CDR3 region is CACSWSSNQPQHF. In DNA, the CDR3 is TGTGCCTGCTCGTGGAGTAGCAATCAGCCCCAGCATTTT.